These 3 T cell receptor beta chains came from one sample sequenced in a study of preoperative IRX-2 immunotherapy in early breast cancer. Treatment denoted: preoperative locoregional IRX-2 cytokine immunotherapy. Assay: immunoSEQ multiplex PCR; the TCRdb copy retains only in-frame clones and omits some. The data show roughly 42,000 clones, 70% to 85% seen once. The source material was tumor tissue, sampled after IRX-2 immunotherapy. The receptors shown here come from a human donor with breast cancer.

The CDR3 region has the DNA TGTGCCAGCAGTTTTCCCGGGGGCTCAACCTACGAGCAGTACTTC. Translation: CASSFPGGSTYEQYF. The chain has TRBV28 and TRBJ2-7; D might be TRBD1 or TRBD2, each matching 6 bases. Germline V lookup: CDR1 MDHEN, CDR2 SYDVKM. V lost 3 bases to trimming and J lost 2 bases, with 14 bases between them. The CDR3 totals 15 residues.

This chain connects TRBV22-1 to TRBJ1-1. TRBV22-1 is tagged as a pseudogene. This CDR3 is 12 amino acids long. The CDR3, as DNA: TGTGCCACGGATTTCGGGGGCATCAAGGCTTTCTTT. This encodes CATDFGGIKAFF.

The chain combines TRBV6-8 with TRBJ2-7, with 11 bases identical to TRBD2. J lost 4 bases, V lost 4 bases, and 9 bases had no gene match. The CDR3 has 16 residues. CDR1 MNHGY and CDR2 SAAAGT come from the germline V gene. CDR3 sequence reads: CASSSVAGGHAYEQYF. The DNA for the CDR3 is TGTGCCAGCAGTTCGGTAGCGGGGGGGCATGCATACGAGCAGTACTTC.